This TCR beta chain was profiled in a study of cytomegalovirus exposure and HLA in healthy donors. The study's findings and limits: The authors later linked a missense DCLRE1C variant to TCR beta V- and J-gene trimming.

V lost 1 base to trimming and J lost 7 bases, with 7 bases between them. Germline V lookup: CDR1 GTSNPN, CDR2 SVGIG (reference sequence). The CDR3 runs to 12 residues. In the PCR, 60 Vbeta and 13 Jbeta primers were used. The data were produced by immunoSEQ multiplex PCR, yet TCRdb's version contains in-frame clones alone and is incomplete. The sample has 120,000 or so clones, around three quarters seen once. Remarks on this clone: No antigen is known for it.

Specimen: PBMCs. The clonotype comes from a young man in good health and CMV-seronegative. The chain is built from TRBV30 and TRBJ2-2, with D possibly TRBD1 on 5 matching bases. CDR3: CAWSEGYGELFF. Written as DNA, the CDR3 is TGTGCCTGGAGTGAGGGGTACGGGGAGCTGTTTTTT.